This T cell receptor (beta chain) was recorded in a study of T cells after yellow fever vaccination. Study observations and caveats: Of the clonotypes, a small share occurred in both CD4 and CD8 compartments.

Germline V gene sequence: CDR1 SGHRS, CDR2 YFSETQ. The CDR3 sequence is 14 residues long. The germline V and J ends were trimmed by 4 bases and 6 bases, with 14 bases remaining between them. This clonotype was counted many times. Its target is unknown. TCR cDNA, made by 5'RACE template switching, carried an added universal primer site and UMIs. TCRdb reanalysed the 5' RACE reads using MiXCR and keeps one entry per CDR3 protein. The repertoire holds about 220,000 distinct CDR3 sequences, with 3% to 4% as singletons. The receptor was isolated from a man younger than 35 who received the YFV17D yellow fever vaccine. The J gene is TRBJ2-1, the V gene TRBV5-1; D possibly corresponds to TRBD2 (6 bases). The input for sequencing was CD4+ T cells sorted from PBMCs, taken 10 days after the yellow fever booster vaccination. The CDR3 nucleotides read TGCGCCAGCAGCCCGGCGGGGCACCCCAATGAGCAGTTCTTC. The encoded protein is CASSPAGHPNEQFF.